The rows below give T cell receptor beta chains drawn from one sample of a study of blood T cell repertoires in COVID-19. Produced via immunoSEQ multiplex PCR; TCRdb's table is partial and in-frame only. The sample has about 380,000 clones; 70% to 90% are singletons. The sequenced sample consisted of PBMCs or T cells enriched from blood (not recorded which). Source of these receptors: a woman under 30 who had recovered from COVID-19. Each CDR3 is given with its conserved first and last residue. The order of the fields is V gene, J gene, CDR3 protein.

V gene: TRBV28
J gene: TRBJ1-3
CDR3 protein: CASSLLGGPGNTIYF

V gene: TRBV5-1
J gene: TRBJ1-2
CDR3 protein: CASSFRSGGLDGYTF

V gene: TRBV6-5
J gene: TRBJ2-1
CDR3 protein: CASSYSRGAYNEQFF

V gene: TRBV5-4
J gene: TRBJ1-6
CDR3 protein: CASSLDTVSPLHF

V gene: TRBV5-8
J gene: TRBJ1-2
CDR3 protein: CASRSNRGELYGYTF

V gene: TRBV19
J gene: TRBJ1-5
CDR3 protein: CASSIYRQPQHF

V gene: TRBV19
J gene: TRBJ2-2
CDR3 protein: CASKYSGQGSDTGELFF

V gene: TRBV12-5
J gene: TRBJ1-1
CDR3 protein: CASGLVMGGNTEAFF

V gene: TRBV7-9
J gene: TRBJ2-1
CDR3 protein: CASSRTRGSNEQFF

V gene: TRBV18
J gene: TRBJ1-1
CDR3 protein: CASSPTGGVNTEAFF

V gene: TRBV30
J gene: TRBJ2-2
CDR3 protein: CAWDVQGTGELFF

V gene: TRBV7-9
J gene: TRBJ2-2
CDR3 protein: CASSLVTAGINTGELFF

V gene: TRBV6-5
J gene: TRBJ2-7
CDR3 protein: CASSYSDRTYEQYF

V gene: TRBV5-1
J gene: TRBJ1-6
CDR3 protein: CASSFMQGNNSPLHF

V gene: TRBV4-1
J gene: TRBJ2-7
CDR3 protein: CASSQGLGAGVHEQYF

V gene: TRBV12-5
J gene: TRBJ1-2
CDR3 protein: CASGSPGQGSHGYTF

V gene: TRBV29-1
J gene: TRBJ1-2
CDR3 protein: CSVSVTVTNYGYTF

V gene: TRBV11-2
J gene: TRBJ1-4
CDR3 protein: CASSLAGSEKLFF

V gene: TRBV28
J gene: TRBJ1-5
CDR3 protein: CASSSRTGRNNQPQHF

V gene: TRBV4-1
J gene: TRBJ2-7
CDR3 protein: CASSPVSASYEQYF

V gene: TRBV11-2
J gene: TRBJ1-2
CDR3 protein: CASSLPPARCGYGYTF

V gene: TRBV4-1
J gene: TRBJ2-2
CDR3 protein: CASSRNIGLAAFANTGELFF

V gene: TRBV18
J gene: TRBJ2-1
CDR3 protein: CASSERQGYYNEQFF

V gene: TRBV10-1
J gene: TRBJ2-3
CDR3 protein: CASRDGQGGTDTQYF

V gene: TRBV7-8
J gene: TRBJ1-1
CDR3 protein: CASSKRGSSGVSDTEAFF

V gene: TRBV3-1/TRBV3-2
J gene: TRBJ2-3
CDR3 protein: CASSHVSGHLTDTQYF

V gene: TRBV6-1
J gene: TRBJ2-3
CDR3 protein: CASSEGRGRFPDTQYF

V gene: TRBV24-1
J gene: TRBJ2-2
CDR3 protein: CATSDPGQGARNTGELFF

V gene: TRBV7-6
J gene: TRBJ1-2
CDR3 protein: CASSVLPGQGIHGYTF

V gene: TRBV27
J gene: TRBJ1-1
CDR3 protein: CASSWTDTNTEAFF

V gene: TRBV7-2
J gene: TRBJ2-3
CDR3 protein: CASTSTGVSTDTQYF

V gene: TRBV3-1/TRBV3-2
J gene: TRBJ1-2
CDR3 protein: CASSQAGTGVPYGYTF

V gene: TRBV5-1
J gene: TRBJ1-6
CDR3 protein: CASSFWQVSYNSPLHF

V gene: TRBV5-1
J gene: TRBJ2-1
CDR3 protein: CASSLGRNNEQFF

V gene: TRBV2
J gene: TRBJ2-7
CDR3 protein: CASSEGDRVGEQYF

V gene: TRBV18
J gene: TRBJ2-7
CDR3 protein: CASSPLGDEQYF

V gene: TRBV7-9
J gene: TRBJ2-3
CDR3 protein: CASSLEEAGDGTDTQYF

V gene: TRBV15
J gene: TRBJ2-7
CDR3 protein: CATSRGKQGANEQYF

V gene: TRBV5-5
J gene: TRBJ1-2
CDR3 protein: CASSPDGTNYGYTF

V gene: TRBV7-9
J gene: TRBJ2-7
CDR3 protein: CASSARTGDLYEQYF

V gene: TRBV11-2
J gene: TRBJ1-6
CDR3 protein: CASSLDPGSYNSPLHF

V gene: TRBV18
J gene: TRBJ2-7
CDR3 protein: CASSPRQGAYEQYF